This paragraph reports one T cell receptor (beta chain). The data originate from a study of technical replicates of blood from a handful of donors. Germline-derived CDR1 and CDR2 are KGHSH and LQKENI. Trimming pared 8 bases from V and 4 bases from J, leaving 16 bases between. This CDR3 contains 14 residues. Measured with immunoSEQ multiplex PCR; TCRdb has only the in-frame clones, and not every one. The profile shows just over 95,000 clones, 95% of them singletons. The receptor was derived from a human donor in good health. The specimen sequenced was T cells isolated from PBMCs. V usage is TRBV18 and J usage is TRBJ2-3, with a tentative D call TRBD1 (6 bases). This CDR3 reads CASTWQDSPDTQYF. The CDR3 DNA reads TGTGCCAGCACTTGGCAGGACAGTCCAGATACGCAGTATTTT.